These T cell receptor beta chains were read from a single sample in a study of blood T cell repertoires in COVID-19. Profiled with immunoSEQ multiplex PCR; TCRdb holds only in-frame clones, not every one. The table shows about 210,000 clones, with approximately 90% occurring only once. The sequenced sample consisted of peripheral blood. These receptors all come from a man younger than 45 with acute or convalescent COVID-19. The CDR3 runs from the conserved cysteine through the conserved F or W.

v_call: TRBV4-1
j_call: TRBJ1-5
cdr3_aa: CASSQQTGHNQPQHF

v_call: TRBV3-1/TRBV3-2
j_call: TRBJ2-3
cdr3_aa: CASTSLARPWDTQYF

v_call: TRBV3-1/TRBV3-2
j_call: TRBJ2-3
cdr3_aa: CASSQGDSVRAQYF

v_call: TRBV7-2
j_call: TRBJ2-1
cdr3_aa: CASSLGQGANNEQFF

v_call: TRBV12-3/TRBV12-4
j_call: TRBJ1-2
cdr3_aa: CASSFQGNYGYTF

v_call: TRBV7-8
j_call: TRBJ2-5
cdr3_aa: CASSLARGPAVETQYF

v_call: TRBV19
j_call: TRBJ2-4
cdr3_aa: CASRGREGRNIQYF

v_call: TRBV7-3
j_call: TRBJ2-3
cdr3_aa: CASSLTLASADTQYF

v_call: TRBV2
j_call: TRBJ1-1
cdr3_aa: CATPRGGSAFF

v_call: TRBV6-5
j_call: TRBJ2-2
cdr3_aa: CAIYRGRNTGELFF

v_call: TRBV5-5
j_call: TRBJ2-1
cdr3_aa: CASSYGQGSYNEQFF

v_call: TRBV19
j_call: TRBJ1-2
cdr3_aa: CASGPTGGRGYTF

v_call: TRBV29-1
j_call: TRBJ1-1
cdr3_aa: CSVHSFMNTEAFF

v_call: TRBV5-6
j_call: TRBJ1-1
cdr3_aa: CASSQDRADIGAFF